Below are 28 T cell receptor beta chains sequenced from a single sample in a study of TIL therapy for anti-PD-1-resistant metastatic lung cancer. The time point: pre-treatment sample, taken before nivolumab and TIL therapy. Sequencing used immunoSEQ v3. Measured with immunoSEQ multiplex PCR; TCRdb has only the in-frame clones, and not every one. Among about 32,000 clones, just under 75% were seen once, and the ten largest hold about 3%. The sample consisted of blood, taken at baseline. These receptors all stem from a woman between 25 and 80 years old with non-small cell lung cancer.

This clone appeared a few times. The J gene is TRBJ1-2, the V gene TRBV30; no definite D call. The CDR3 length is 15 residues. Trimming left V 0 bases short and J 1 base short, with 12 bases between. Germline CDR1 reads GTSNPN; CDR2 reads SVGIG (reference sequence). CDR3 sequence (DNA): TGTGCCTGGAGTGTAAACATAGGGAATAACTATGGCTACACCTTC. It specifies CAWSVNIGNNYGYTF.

The chain combines TRBV5-4 with TRBJ1-2; 9 bases are shared with TRBD1. The CDR3 is 13 amino acids. V lost 4 bases to trimming and J lost 8 bases; unmatched junction nucleotides: 6. CDR1 and CDR2 (germline): SGHNT, YYREEE (reference sequence). The CDR3 nucleotides are TGTGCCAGCAGCATTACAGGGGGCCGGGGCTACACCTTC. Protein product: CASSITGGRGYTF.

The chain joins TRBV19 to TRBJ2-1; 13 bases line up with TRBD2. V was pared by 4 bases and J by 7 bases, with 4 bases of the junction left unmatched. Germline V gene lookup returns CDR1 LNHDA and CDR2 SQIVND (reference sequence). This CDR3 is 15 amino acids long. The CDR3 region is CASSTGLAGSNEQFF. The CDR3 nucleotides are TGTGCCAGTAGTACGGGACTAGCGGGATCAAATGAGCAGTTCTTC.

The V call is TRBV11-3, the J call TRBJ2-5; D is possibly TRBD1 (6 bases). The CDR3 has 13 residues. CDR1 SGHNT and CDR2 YENEEA come from the germline V gene. Trimming removed 4 bases at V and 5 bases at J, with 11 bases between. CDR3 protein: CASSYTGSETQYF. The CDR3 nucleotides read TGTGCCAGCAGCTATACAGGGTCCGAGACCCAGTACTTC.

V and J are TRBV27 and TRBJ2-1, with D possibly being TRBD1 (7 bases). The V gene lost 6 bases and the J gene lost 0 bases, with 15 bases spanning the gap. CDR1 is MNHEY and CDR2 is SMNVEV in the germline V gene (reference sequence). The CDR3 spans 16 residues. The CDR3 here is CASRPQGGSSYNEQFF. Here the CDR3 DNA reads TGTGCCAGCAGGCCCCAGGGGGGAAGCTCCTACAATGAGCAGTTCTTC.

This clone was seen more than once but under ten times. The rearrangement joins TRBV5-4 to TRBJ1-1; D remains unclear. V was clipped by 0 bases and J by 9 bases, with 6 bases between them. The V gene's germline CDR1 is SGHNT and CDR2 YYREEE (reference sequence). The CDR3 is made up of 11 amino acids. CDR3 sequence (DNA): TGTGCCAGCAGCTTGGAAGAACAAGCTTTCTTT. Protein: CASSLEEQAFF.

This chain uses TRBV5-1 with TRBJ2-5, with D possibly matching TRBD2 (7 bases). Per the germline V gene, CDR1 is SGHRS and CDR2 is YFSETQ. V was cut by 3 bases and J by 8 bases, with 23 bases left in between. The CDR3 runs 16 residues. The CDR3, as DNA: TGCGCCAGCAGCTATGGGGGGGCTCAACCAGCGGGAACCCAGTACTTC. This translates into CASSYGGAQPAGTQYF.

This clone appeared a few times. The chain combines TRBV4-1 with TRBJ2-7; TRBD1 aligns across 7 bases. Looked up from germline, CDR1 is MGHRA and CDR2 is YSYEKL. The CDR3 has 14 amino acids. V lost 2 bases, J lost 3 bases, and 4 bases stayed unmatched. The CDR3 nucleotides are TGCGCCAGCAGCCAACCGGGACAGCGCTACGAGCAGTACTTC. Amino acids: CASSQPGQRYEQYF.

The chain employs TRBV19 and TRBJ2-1, with D perhaps being TRBD1 or TRBD2 (5 bases each). CDR3 length: 12 residues. Trimming took 8 bases from V and 7 from J, leaving 12 bases between them. CDR1 is LNHDA and CDR2 is SQIVND in the germline V gene (reference sequence). The CDR3 loop is CASSRWGNEQFF. The DNA for the CDR3 is TGTGCCAGTTCCCGCTGGGGGAATGAGCAGTTCTTC.

The chain combines TRBV27 with TRBJ2-1; 9 bases match TRBD2. This CDR3 spans 14 amino acids. V gave up 7 bases and J gave up 4 bases; unmatched junction bases: 5. Germline V gives CDR1 MNHEY, CDR2 SMNVEV (reference sequence). The CDR3 loop reads CASNRLAAYNEQFF. The CDR3, as DNA: TGTGCCAGCAATAGACTAGCGGCTTACAATGAGCAGTTCTTC.

This chain joins TRBV7-2 and TRBJ2-5; weak D call: TRBD2 (7 bases). V was pared by 0 bases and J by 5 bases, with 10 bases between. The germline V gene has CDR1 SGHTA and CDR2 FQGNSA. The CDR3 contains 14 residues. CDR3 DNA sequence: TGTGCCAGCAGCTTAGCGGGGGGGCTGGAGACCCAGTACTTC. Protein sequence: CASSLAGGLETQYF.

V is TRBV19 and J is TRBJ1-1, with no clear D. This CDR3 has 14 amino acids. Trimming pared 3 bases from V and 11 bases from J, leaving 19 bases between. Germline CDR1 LNHDA, CDR2 SQIVND (reference sequence). DNA of the CDR3: TGTGCCAGTAGTATTGTTAGCGCTAAAGCCCGGGCTTTCTTT. Amino acids: CASSIVSAKARAFF.

This clone rates as medium-sized. The same CDR3 arises from other DNA sequences in this sample as well. The chain couples TRBV6-5 to TRBJ2-7; the D gene could be TRBD1 or TRBD2 (5 bases each). The CDR3 loop spans 13 amino acids. Germline V CDR1 and CDR2: MNHEY, SVGAGI. V was shortened by 5 bases and J by 3 bases, with 11 bases between the two germline ends. CDR3 in DNA: TGTGCCAGCAGTCGGGACCCAGACTACGAGCAGTACTTC. Its translation is CASSRDPDYEQYF.

The rearrangement joins TRBV15 to TRBJ2-7; 11 nucleotides match TRBD1. The CDR3 is 15 residues long. V was clipped by 2 bases and J by 6 bases; unmatched bases: 6. The germline gives CDR1 LNHNV, CDR2 YYDKDF (reference sequence). The CDR3 coding sequence is TGTGCCACCAGCAGATATCCGGGACAGGGGGGCGAGCAGTACTTC. It codes for CATSRYPGQGGEQYF. Full variable domain (outside the CDR3, taken from reference TRBV15 and TRBJ2-7): DAMVIQNPRYQVTQFGKPVTLSCSQTLNHNVMYWYQQKSSQAPKLLFHYYDKDFNNEADTPDNFQSRRPNTSFCFLDIRSPGLGDTAMYLCATSRYPGQGGEQYFGPGTRLTVT.

V is TRBV5-5 and J is TRBJ1-5; tentatively, D is TRBD1 (5 bases). Germline-derived CDR1 and CDR2 are SGHKS and YYEKEE (reference sequence). Trimming pared 2 bases from V and 3 bases from J, leaving 12 bases between. The CDR3 has 15 amino acids. CDR3 protein: CASSLLGGFNQPQHF. The CDR3 nucleotides read TGTGCCAGCAGCTTACTTGGGGGTTTCAATCAGCCCCAGCATTTT.

This clone was seen once. J is TRBJ2-1 and V is TRBV10-3, with 10 bases identical to TRBD2. This CDR3 has 14 amino acids. V lost 3 bases, J lost 9 bases, and 5 bases stayed unmatched. CDR1 and CDR2 from the germline V gene are ENHRY and SYGVKD. This CDR3 reads CAISDSGRAPEQFF. CDR3 in DNA: TGTGCCATCAGTGACAGCGGGAGGGCCCCTGAGCAGTTCTTC.

This clone was observed a few times. This chain connects TRBV5-1 to TRBJ1-2; no firm D call. CDR1 SGHRS and CDR2 YFSETQ come from the germline V gene. This CDR3 is built from 15 residues. With 3 bases removed from V and 5 bases from J, the gap between germline ends came to 17 bases. The CDR3 DNA reads as TGCGCCAGCAGCTCGTCCCCCGGGGAAGGGTATGGCTACACCTTC. Its translation: CASSSSPGEGYGYTF.

The rearrangement joins TRBV5-1 to TRBJ1-1, with 9 bases identical to TRBD1. The CDR3 spans 15 residues. CDR1 and CDR2 from the germline V gene are SGHRS and YFSETQ. Unmatched junction bases numbered 0, after V lost 0 bases and J lost 0 bases. This CDR3 reads CASSLGDRVNTEAFF. CDR3 in DNA: TGCGCCAGCAGCTTGGGGGACAGGGTGAACACTGAAGCTTTCTTT.

The chain uses TRBV7-2 and TRBJ2-1; tentative D call: TRBD1 (5 bases). Germline-derived CDR1 and CDR2 are SGHTA and FQGNSA. This CDR3 region has 12 residues. V was shortened by 4 bases and J by 15 bases, with 16 bases between the two germline ends. In DNA form, the CDR3 reads TGTGCCAGCAGCTCGTTAGCAGGGCTACTGTTCTTC. Translated: CASSSLAGLLFF.

Of note for this clone: Mismatch with germline at one junction end may stem from a read error. The chain combines TRBV7-7 with TRBJ2-2, with D hard to call. The CDR3 is 16 amino acids. Germline V lookup: CDR1 SSHAT, CDR2 FNYEAQ (reference sequence). The CDR3 DNA is TGTGCCAGCAGCTTAGCGCCAGGCTCGAAGACCGGGGAGCTGTTTTTT. The encoded protein is CASSLAPGSKTGELFF.

The chain employs TRBV4-1 and TRBJ1-5; the D is unclear. The CDR3 consists of 13 residues. Germline-derived CDR1 and CDR2 are MGHRA and YSYEKL. V dropped 1 base and J dropped 5 bases, with 6 bases sitting between them. The CDR3 coding sequence is TGCGCCAGCAGCCAAGCTGGAGATCAGCCCCAGCATTTT. This sequence encodes CASSQAGDQPQHF.

In its sample, this clone was seen once. The V and J genes are TRBV9 and TRBJ2-7; D uncertain. V was trimmed by 2 bases and J by 2 bases, leaving 14 bases between them. The CDR3 contains 15 residues. The germline V gene has CDR1 SGDLS and CDR2 YYNGEE. The CDR3 DNA reads TGTGCCAGCAGCGTTAGCAGAGACGCCACCTACGAGCAGTACTTC. Residues: CASSVSRDATYEQYF. Complete variable domain (other parts from reference TRBV9 and TRBJ2-7): DSGVTQTPKHLITATGQRVTLRCSPRSGDLSVYWYQQSLDQGLQFLIQYYNGEERAKGNILERFSAQQFPDLHSELNLSSLELGDSALYFCASSVSRDATYEQYFGPGTRLTVT.

This clone was observed a handful of times. This chain uses TRBV5-1 with TRBJ2-2; 11 nucleotides agree with TRBD2. V was pared by 4 bases and J by 5 bases, with 4 bases of the junction left unmatched. Germline V gene sequence: CDR1 SGHRS, CDR2 YFSETQ. The CDR3 has 15 residues. Here the CDR3 reads CASSQLAGETGELFF. Here the CDR3 DNA reads TGCGCCAGCAGCCAACTAGCGGGAGAAACCGGGGAGCTGTTTTTT.

This clone was recorded once. The chain links TRBV19 to TRBJ2-6; 13 bases map to TRBD2. Germline assignment: CDR1 LNHDA and CDR2 SQIVND (reference sequence). CDR3 length: 21 amino acids. The V gene end was trimmed by 6 bases and the J gene end by 0 bases; junction bases not matched to a gene: 14. The CDR3 DNA is TGTGCCAGTAGCCGTGGACTAGCGGGAGTGAATCCCGTCTCTGGGGCCAACGTCCTGACTTTC. This sequence encodes CASSRGLAGVNPVSGANVLTF.

In this sample, this clone turned up a few times. The rearrangement links TRBV5-4 to TRBJ2-3, with 10 bases aligning to TRBD2. CDR1 and CDR2 (germline): SGHNT, YYREEE (reference sequence). This CDR3 region has 15 residues. V trimming: 4 bases; J trimming: 6 bases; junction bases outside the gene matches: 8. The CDR3 DNA reads as TGTGCCAGCAGCGCGTATAGCGGGGGGTCGGATACGCAGTATTTT. Protein: CASSAYSGGSDTQYF.

The J gene is TRBJ2-5, the V gene TRBV6-4, with TRBD2 matching 8 bases. This CDR3 contains 15 residues. Germline V gene lookup returns CDR1 MRHNA and CDR2 SNTAGT. V lost 8 bases and J lost 2; bases outside the gene matches: 10. The chain's CDR3 is CASDLPGGVQETQYF. CDR3 DNA sequence: TGTGCCAGCGATCTCCCGGGGGGGGTTCAAGAGACCCAGTACTTC.

The rearrangement links TRBV5-6 to TRBJ2-7; 8 bases agree with TRBD2. V trimming: 7 bases; J trimming: 5 bases; junction bases outside the gene matches: 11. CDR1 and CDR2 from the germline V gene are SGHDT and YYEEEE. The CDR3 has 14 residues. The CDR3 DNA follows: TGTGCCAGCCGCCCCGGGGGGGCTCTGCACGAGCAGTACTTC. This gives the protein CASRPGGALHEQYF.

V usage is TRBV6-1 and J usage is TRBJ1-2; D is unresolved. V dropped 7 bases and J dropped 0 bases, with 15 bases sitting between them. From germline, CDR1 is MNHNS and CDR2 SASEGT. The CDR3 runs 15 residues. CDR3 sequence reads: CASTLDSVANYGYTF. CDR3 DNA: TGTGCCAGCACTTTGGACTCCGTTGCTAACTATGGCTACACCTTC.